The rows below give T cell receptor beta chains drawn from one sample of a study of blood T cell repertoires in COVID-19. Clones were read by immunoSEQ multiplex PCR, and TCRdb kept only the in-frame ones, dropping some. The sample yields 380,000 or so clones, less than 90% seen once. Sequenced: peripheral blood. The receptors were sampled from a woman aged 60 to 75 with COVID-19, enrolled during active disease. Each CDR3 is given without its conserved first and last residue. Clone sizes are given selectively: once, few, many, or a class where the clone is expanded.

v_call	j_call	clone_size	cdr3_aa
TRBV7-9	TRBJ1-1	few	ASSSALTGANTEAF
TRBV15	TRBJ2-6	-	ATSRETASYSGANVLT
TRBV6-5	TRBJ2-4	-	ASYGQGRTKNIQY
TRBV12-3/TRBV12-4	TRBJ1-2	-	ASRRNYGYT
TRBV2	TRBJ2-7	-	ASTPQGGEQY
TRBV3-1/TRBV3-2	TRBJ2-7	-	ASSQGTGGIYEQY
TRBV5-6	TRBJ2-3	-	ASSFPGADTQY
TRBV12-3/TRBV12-4	TRBJ1-3	-	ASSTIAGNTIY
TRBV6-2/TRBV6-3	TRBJ1-6	many	ASSPTQGARNSPLH
TRBV7-2	TRBJ1-5	-	ASSLPIGRAYVNNQPQH
TRBV2	TRBJ1-2	-	ASSEKDYGGQGYT
TRBV7-6	TRBJ2-3	-	ASSSGRVAGGPGDTQY
TRBV19	TRBJ2-1	-	ASSISRDNEQF
TRBV6-5	TRBJ1-2	once	ASRPRDRGYGYT
TRBV7-2	TRBJ1-1	-	ASSPGLLNTEAF
TRBV11-2	TRBJ2-1	-	ASSPSDTSGGAFNEQF
TRBV2	TRBJ1-1	-	ASQPWGGDTEAF
TRBV11-2	TRBJ1-2	-	ASSDRQGPLNYGYT
TRBV6-2/TRBV6-3	TRBJ2-7	-	ASSYRPGQGAHEQY
TRBV3-1/TRBV3-2	TRBJ1-1	-	ASSPAAGGLPPEAF
TRBV6-5	TRBJ1-5	once	ASRLTGAFNQPQH
TRBV9	TRBJ2-1	-	ASSPGQVDNEQF
TRBV6-2/TRBV6-3	TRBJ2-5	once	ASSTGGRGTQY
TRBV6-4	TRBJ2-1	once	ASSDGAGGPYNEQF
TRBV6-5	TRBJ2-1	-	ASSNRGYNEQF
TRBV30	TRBJ1-6	-	AWSKGGMRNSPLH
TRBV4-1	TRBJ1-2	-	ASSHEGYRGKGYT
TRBV27	TRBJ1-1	-	ASSLGPGTGKDTEAF
TRBV4-1	TRBJ2-7	-	ASSRTGTFDSSYEQY
TRBV5-8	TRBJ2-2	-	ASSLGLLNTGELF
TRBV2	TRBJ1-4	-	ASSNPDRNEKLF
TRBV29-1	TRBJ1-1	-	SVDRGARTEAF
TRBV19	TRBJ2-4	-	ASSISSMGMKEGIQY
TRBV2	TRBJ1-1	-	ASSRAGTEAF
TRBV13	TRBJ1-2	-	ASSAGRWGANYGYT
TRBV2	TRBJ2-1	-	ASSSQQYNEQF
TRBV3-1/TRBV3-2	TRBJ1-4	-	ASSQMSATNEKLF
TRBV5-5	TRBJ2-5	-	ASSAAGTSGRVQY
TRBV18	TRBJ2-7	-	ASSPQTGDGEQY
TRBV5-5	TRBJ1-6	once	ASSSGQGDSPLH
TRBV7-2	TRBJ2-7	-	ASSNRAGQTYEQY
TRBV11-3	TRBJ1-1	-	ASSSDRGHISDTEAF
TRBV11-3	TRBJ2-1	-	ASSFSGGATEQF
TRBV4-1	TRBJ1-2	-	ASSQDLAANYGYT
TRBV19	TRBJ1-3	-	ASMDWAAGNTIY
TRBV11-2	TRBJ2-1	-	ASSSPSRGHNEQF
TRBV18	TRBJ2-1	-	ASSQGLAGNNEQF
TRBV23-1	TRBJ2-2	few	ASPWRGRNTGELF
TRBV7-2	TRBJ1-2	-	ASSSRGSDGYT
TRBV7-9	TRBJ2-1	-	ASSLVWEGTGAYNEQF
TRBV19	TRBJ1-2	few	ASSPTGSNYGYT
TRBV5-1	TRBJ2-3	-	ASSGGQGNTDTQY
TRBV9	TRBJ2-3	-	ASSGLAGNPDTQY
TRBV3-1/TRBV3-2	TRBJ2-7	-	ATSGTGVYEQY
TRBV29-1	TRBJ2-3	-	SVEGGDGSADTQY
TRBV10-2	TRBJ1-2	-	ASSESRRQGLGYT
TRBV9	TRBJ2-7	once	ASSVGEREFYEQY
TRBV4-1	TRBJ2-7	-	ASSQSSGGAGEQY
TRBV10-2	TRBJ1-6	-	ATQQGARVSPLH